This is a list of T cell receptor beta chains from one sample in a study of graft-versus-host responses after intestinal transplantation. Their antigens remain unidentified. The table came from immunoSEQ multiplex PCR; TCRdb's copy has only in-frame clones and leaves some out. The sample includes tens of thousands of clones, over 80% of them seen just once. Sequenced material: unstimulated CD8+ T cells sorted from spleen or lymph node cells, taken before intestinal transplant. The receptor set was obtained from a human donor who received an intestinal transplant. Both conserved end residues are trimmed from each CDR3. Each record gives: V gene, CDR3 protein.

v_gene: TRBV30
CDR3aa: AWSGDGGASYEQY

v_gene: TRBV19
CDR3aa: ATRGVEAF

v_gene: TRBV9
CDR3aa: ASSGTGTPGNTIY

v_gene: TRBV7-9
CDR3aa: ASSPPNRGYNEQF

v_gene: TRBV10-3
CDR3aa: AIRPGLATDTQY

v_gene: TRBV27
CDR3aa: ASRIGTSSYNEQF

v_gene: TRBV29-1
CDR3aa: SVGQAGGRQY

v_gene: TRBV9
CDR3aa: ASSVGTSITDTQY

v_gene: TRBV19
CDR3aa: ASMASGGHYEQY

v_gene: TRBV6-5
CDR3aa: ASSYSAGNTGELF

v_gene: TRBV28
CDR3aa: ASSPGSGDFGYNEQF

v_gene: TRBV18
CDR3aa: ASSHREENQPQH

v_gene: TRBV7-2
CDR3aa: ASSSGGWEFETQY

v_gene: TRBV29-1
CDR3aa: SVVWTGLANYGYT

v_gene: TRBV14
CDR3aa: ASSQPWAGMREQY

v_gene: TRBV5-4
CDR3aa: ASSFFITSGGVNEQF

v_gene: TRBV30
CDR3aa: AWSAHLAPGEQY

v_gene: TRBV7-6
CDR3aa: ASRKLVHSTDTQY

v_gene: TRBV5-5
CDR3aa: ASSLGAGMNTEAF

v_gene: TRBV5-4
CDR3aa: ASSNRGLYEQY

v_gene: TRBV5-4
CDR3aa: ASSFSAGGRPYEQY

v_gene: TRBV19
CDR3aa: ASSIGIGTSGANEQF

v_gene: TRBV7-8
CDR3aa: ASSLAYRDSRETQY

v_gene: TRBV19
CDR3aa: ASSIWGDESNQPQH

v_gene: TRBV9
CDR3aa: ASSVDPIPTSGRAIGKQF

v_gene: TRBV6-4
CDR3aa: ASSYIAGTGNEQF

v_gene: TRBV27
CDR3aa: ASSLSTGASSYGYT

v_gene: TRBV7-8
CDR3aa: ASSPLSGKGDTQY

v_gene: TRBV27
CDR3aa: ASSSGLAGGPSGELF

v_gene: TRBV19
CDR3aa: ASSTTGGVDEQY

v_gene: TRBV5-6
CDR3aa: ASSLELAGATDTQY

v_gene: TRBV21-1
CDR3aa: ASGTPLNTEAF

v_gene: TRBV14
CDR3aa: ASSQSVWYQETQY